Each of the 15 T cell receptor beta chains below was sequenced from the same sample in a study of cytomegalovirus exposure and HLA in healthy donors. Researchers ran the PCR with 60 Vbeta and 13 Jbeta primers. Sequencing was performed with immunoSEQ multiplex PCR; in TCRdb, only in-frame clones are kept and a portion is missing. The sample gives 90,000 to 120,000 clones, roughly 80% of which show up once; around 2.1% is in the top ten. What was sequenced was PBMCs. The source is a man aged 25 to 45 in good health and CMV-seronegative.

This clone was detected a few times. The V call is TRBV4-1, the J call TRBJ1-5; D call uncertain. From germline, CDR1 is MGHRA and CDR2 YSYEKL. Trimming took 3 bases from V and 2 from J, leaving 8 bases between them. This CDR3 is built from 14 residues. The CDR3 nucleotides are TGCGCCAGCAGCCAGAGACTCGGCAATCAGCCCCAGCATTTT. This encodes CASSQRLGNQPQHF.

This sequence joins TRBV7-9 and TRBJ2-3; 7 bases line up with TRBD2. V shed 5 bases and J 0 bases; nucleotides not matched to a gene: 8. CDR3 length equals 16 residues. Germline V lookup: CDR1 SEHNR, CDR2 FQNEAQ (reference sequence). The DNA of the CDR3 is TGTGCCAGCAGCCTATCGGGGGGTTCTAGCACAGATACGCAGTATTTT. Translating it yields CASSLSGGSSTDTQYF.

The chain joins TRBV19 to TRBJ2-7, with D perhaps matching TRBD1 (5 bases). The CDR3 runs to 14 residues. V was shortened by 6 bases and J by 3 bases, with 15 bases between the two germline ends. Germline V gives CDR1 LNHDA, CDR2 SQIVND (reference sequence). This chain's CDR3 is CASRPRAGHYEQYF. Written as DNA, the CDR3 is TGTGCCAGTAGACCCCGGGCAGGGCACTACGAGCAGTACTTC.

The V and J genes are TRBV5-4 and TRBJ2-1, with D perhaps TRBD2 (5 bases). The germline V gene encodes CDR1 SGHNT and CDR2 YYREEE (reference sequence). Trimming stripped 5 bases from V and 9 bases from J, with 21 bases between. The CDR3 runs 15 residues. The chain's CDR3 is CASSRDRLAGGEQFF. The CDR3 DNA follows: TGTGCCAGCAGTCGGGATAGGTTGGCAGGCGGTGAGCAGTTCTTC.

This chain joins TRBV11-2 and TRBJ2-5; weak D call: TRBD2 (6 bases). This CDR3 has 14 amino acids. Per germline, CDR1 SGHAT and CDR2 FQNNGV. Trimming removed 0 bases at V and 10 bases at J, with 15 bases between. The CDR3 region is CASSLDQVVGGQYF. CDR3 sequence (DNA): TGTGCCAGCAGCTTAGATCAGGTGGTCGGGGGCCAGTACTTC. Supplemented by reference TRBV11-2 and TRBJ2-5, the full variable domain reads EAGVAQSPRYKIIEKRQSVAFWCNPISGHATLYWYQQILGQGPKLLIQFQNNGVVDDSQLPKDRFSAERLKGVDSTLKIQPAKLEDSAVYLCASSLDQVVGGQYFGPGTRLLVL.

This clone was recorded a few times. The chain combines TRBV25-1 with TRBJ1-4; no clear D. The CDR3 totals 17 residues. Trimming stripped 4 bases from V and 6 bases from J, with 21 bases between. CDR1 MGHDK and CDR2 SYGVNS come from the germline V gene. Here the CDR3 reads CASSGFDAYGRDEKLFF. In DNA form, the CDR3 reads TGTGCCAGCAGTGGATTTGACGCGTATGGGAGGGATGAAAAACTGTTTTTT.

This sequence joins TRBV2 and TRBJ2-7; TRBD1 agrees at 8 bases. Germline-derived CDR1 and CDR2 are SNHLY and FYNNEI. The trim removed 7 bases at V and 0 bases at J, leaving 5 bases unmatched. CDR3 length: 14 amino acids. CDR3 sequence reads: CASIDRGVSYEQYF. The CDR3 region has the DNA TGTGCCAGCATTGACAGGGGTGTCTCCTACGAGCAGTACTTC.

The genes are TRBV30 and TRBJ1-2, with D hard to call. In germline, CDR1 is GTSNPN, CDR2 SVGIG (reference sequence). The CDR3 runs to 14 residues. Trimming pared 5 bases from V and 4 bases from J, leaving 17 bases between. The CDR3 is CAWGIRGNGYGYTF. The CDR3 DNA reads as TGTGCCTGGGGCATCCGAGGGAATGGCTATGGCTACACCTTC.

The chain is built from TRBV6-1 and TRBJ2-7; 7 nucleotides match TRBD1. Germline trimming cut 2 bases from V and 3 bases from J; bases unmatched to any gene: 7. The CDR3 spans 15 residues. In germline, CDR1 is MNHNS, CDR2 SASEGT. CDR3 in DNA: TGTGCCAGCAGTGAACACAGGGGTGTAAGCTACGAGCAGTACTTC. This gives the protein CASSEHRGVSYEQYF.

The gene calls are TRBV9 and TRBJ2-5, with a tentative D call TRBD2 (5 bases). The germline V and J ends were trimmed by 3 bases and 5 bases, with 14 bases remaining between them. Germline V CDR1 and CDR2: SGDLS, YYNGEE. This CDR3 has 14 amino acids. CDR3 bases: TGTGCCAGCAGCGAGGAGGCCTCGACGGAGACCCAGTACTTC. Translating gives CASSEEASTETQYF.

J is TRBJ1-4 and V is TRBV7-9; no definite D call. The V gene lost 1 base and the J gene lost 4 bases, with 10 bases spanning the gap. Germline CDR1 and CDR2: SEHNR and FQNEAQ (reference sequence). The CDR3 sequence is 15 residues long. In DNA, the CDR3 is TGTGCCAGCAGCTTAGATGGAGGGCTTAATGAAAAACTGTTTTTT. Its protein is CASSLDGGLNEKLFF.

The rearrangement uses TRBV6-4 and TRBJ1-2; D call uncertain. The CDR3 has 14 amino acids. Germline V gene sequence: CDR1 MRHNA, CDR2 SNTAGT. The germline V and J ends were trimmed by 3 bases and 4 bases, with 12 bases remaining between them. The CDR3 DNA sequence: TGTGCCAGCAGTGATGGTGGGGAGAGCTATGGCTACACCTTC. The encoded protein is CASSDGGESYGYTF.

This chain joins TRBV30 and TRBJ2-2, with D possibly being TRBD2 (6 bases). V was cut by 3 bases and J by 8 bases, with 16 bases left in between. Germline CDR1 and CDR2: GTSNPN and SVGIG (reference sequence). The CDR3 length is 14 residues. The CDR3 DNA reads TGTGCCTGGAGAGGAGCGGGCCCCGGGGGGGAGCTGTTTTTT. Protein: CAWRGAGPGGELFF.

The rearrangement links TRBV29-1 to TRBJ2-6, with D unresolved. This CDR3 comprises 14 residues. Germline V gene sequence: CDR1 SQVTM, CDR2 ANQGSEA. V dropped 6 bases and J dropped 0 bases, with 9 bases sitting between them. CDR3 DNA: TGCAGCGTCGATCGCGTCTCTGGGGCCAACGTCCTGACTTTC. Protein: CSVDRVSGANVLTF.

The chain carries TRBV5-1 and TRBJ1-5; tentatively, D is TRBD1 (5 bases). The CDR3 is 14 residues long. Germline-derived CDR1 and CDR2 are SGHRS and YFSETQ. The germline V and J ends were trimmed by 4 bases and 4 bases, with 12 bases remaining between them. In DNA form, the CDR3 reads TGCGCCAGCAGCCCTGGGGGGGGTAATCAGCCCCAGCATTTT. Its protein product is CASSPGGGNQPQHF.